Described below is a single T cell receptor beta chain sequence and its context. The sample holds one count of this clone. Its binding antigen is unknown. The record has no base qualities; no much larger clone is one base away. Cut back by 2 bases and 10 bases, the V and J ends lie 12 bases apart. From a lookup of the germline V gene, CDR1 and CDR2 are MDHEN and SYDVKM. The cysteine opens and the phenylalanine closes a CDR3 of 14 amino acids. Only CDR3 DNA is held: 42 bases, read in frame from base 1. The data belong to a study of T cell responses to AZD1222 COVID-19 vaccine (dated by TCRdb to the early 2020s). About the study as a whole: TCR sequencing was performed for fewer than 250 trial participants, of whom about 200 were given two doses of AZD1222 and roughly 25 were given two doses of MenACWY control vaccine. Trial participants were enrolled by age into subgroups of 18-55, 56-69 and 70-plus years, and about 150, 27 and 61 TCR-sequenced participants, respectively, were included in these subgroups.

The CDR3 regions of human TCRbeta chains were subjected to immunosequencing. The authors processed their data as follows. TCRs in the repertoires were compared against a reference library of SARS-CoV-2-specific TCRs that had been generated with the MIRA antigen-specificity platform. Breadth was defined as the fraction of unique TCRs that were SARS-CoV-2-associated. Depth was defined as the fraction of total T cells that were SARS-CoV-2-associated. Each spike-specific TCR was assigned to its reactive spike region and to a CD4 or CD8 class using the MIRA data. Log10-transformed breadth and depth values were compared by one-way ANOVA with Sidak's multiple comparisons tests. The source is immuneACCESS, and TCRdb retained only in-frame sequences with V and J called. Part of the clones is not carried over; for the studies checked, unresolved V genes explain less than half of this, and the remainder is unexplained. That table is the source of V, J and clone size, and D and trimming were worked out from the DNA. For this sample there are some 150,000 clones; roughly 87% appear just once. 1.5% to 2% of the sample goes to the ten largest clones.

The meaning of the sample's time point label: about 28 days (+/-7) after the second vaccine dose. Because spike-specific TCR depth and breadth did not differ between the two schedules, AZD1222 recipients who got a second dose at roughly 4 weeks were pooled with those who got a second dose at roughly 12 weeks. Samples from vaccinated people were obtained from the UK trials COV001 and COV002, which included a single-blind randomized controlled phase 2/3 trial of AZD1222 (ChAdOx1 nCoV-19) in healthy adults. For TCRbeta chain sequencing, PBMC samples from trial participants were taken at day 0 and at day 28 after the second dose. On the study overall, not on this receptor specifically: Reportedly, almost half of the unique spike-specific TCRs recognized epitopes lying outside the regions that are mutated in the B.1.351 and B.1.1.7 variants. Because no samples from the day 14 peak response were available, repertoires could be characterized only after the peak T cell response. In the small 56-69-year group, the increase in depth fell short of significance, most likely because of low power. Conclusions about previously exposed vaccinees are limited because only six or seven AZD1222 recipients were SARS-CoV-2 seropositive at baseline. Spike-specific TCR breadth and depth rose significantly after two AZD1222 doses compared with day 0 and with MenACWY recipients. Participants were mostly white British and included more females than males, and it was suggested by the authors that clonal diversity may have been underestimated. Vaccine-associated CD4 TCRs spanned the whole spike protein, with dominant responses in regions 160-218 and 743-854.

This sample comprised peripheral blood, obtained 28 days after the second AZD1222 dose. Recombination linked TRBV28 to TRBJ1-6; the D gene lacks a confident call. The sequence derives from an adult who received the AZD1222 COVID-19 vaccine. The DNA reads TGTGCCAGCAGTTTAGGGCAGGCCGGATCACCCCTCCACTTT. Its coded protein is CASSLGQAGSPLHF.